The rows below give T cell receptor beta chains drawn from one sample of a study of T cell repertoires in cytomegalovirus infection. TCRdb passed the reads through MiXCR, listing each CDR3 protein once. The sample includes some 920,000 distinct CDR3 sequences, 30% to 40% of them seen just once. No antigen is known for these receptors. Sequenced material: cultured CD8+ T cells from PBMCs, taken from culture after CMV antigen stimulation. The origin of the receptors is a human donor in good health (CMV status not recorded). Some clones in this sample may be carry-over from other donors' samples. Each CDR3 is given with its conserved first and last residue. D genes are given only for firm matches. Clone size appears in some rows only: once, few, many, or a class for an expanded clone.

cdr3_nt	cdr3_aa	v_call	d_call	j_call	clone_size
TGCAGCGTCCCCGACCCGTACAATGAGCAGTTCTTC	CSVPDPYNEQFF	TRBV29-1	-	TRBJ2-1	-
TGTGCCAGCAGCGTAGCTGGAACAGGGTTAGTCGTTGAAGCTTTCTTT	CASSVAGTGLVVEAFF	TRBV9	-	TRBJ1-1	-
TGTGCCAGCAGGCGGCGGGAAACCTTGAACACTGAAGCTTTCTTT	CASRRRETLNTEAFF	TRBV6-2/TRBV6-3	-	TRBJ1-1	-
TGTGCCAGCACGGAACGAGCAGATACGCAGTATTTT	CASTERADTQYF	TRBV7-9	-	TRBJ2-3	few
TGTGCCAGCAGCTTAGGGGGTAACGAAGAGACCCAGTACTTC	CASSLGGNEETQYF	TRBV7-3	-	TRBJ2-5	few
TGCGCCAGCAGCGGGGGGGACCTTTTTAGATCCTACAATGAGCAGTTCTTC	CASSGGDLFRSYNEQFF	TRBV5-1	TRBD2	TRBJ2-1	-
TGTGCCAGCAGTTACTCTTGGGGGGGCCGTCTGGACGAGCAGTACTTC	CASSYSWGGRLDEQYF	TRBV6-5	-	TRBJ2-7	-
TGTGCCACCAGCAGAGTTGTCTACAATGAGCAGTTCTTC	CATSRVVYNEQFF	TRBV15	-	TRBJ2-1	-
TGTGCCAGCAGCTACACAACGACACCCGACACTGAAGCTTTCTTT	CASSYTTTPDTEAFF	TRBV27	-	TRBJ1-1	few
TGTGCCAGCAGCTTTATAACAGGCAACACCGGGGAGCTGTTTTTT	CASSFITGNTGELFF	TRBV7-2	-	TRBJ2-2	many
TGTGCCACCAGTCTGAGGGGAGTGGTCGATACGCAGTATTTT	CATSLRGVVDTQYF	TRBV24-1	-	TRBJ2-3	few
TGTGCCAGCGCCCTGGGGACCGGGGCCAACGTCCTGACTTTC	CASALGTGANVLTF	TRBV27	-	TRBJ2-6	-
TGTGCCAGCAGGGGCTTCGGACAGGGCAGCAATCAGCCCCAGCATTTT	CASRGFGQGSNQPQHF	TRBV2	TRBD1	TRBJ1-5	-
TGTGCCACCAGCACCGACAGGGGTGGGCAGCCCCAGCATTTT	CATSTDRGGQPQHF	TRBV15	TRBD1	TRBJ1-5	few
TGCAGCGTTGAAGATCCACTAGCGGGCCGGACCCAGTACTTC	CSVEDPLAGRTQYF	TRBV29-1	TRBD2	TRBJ2-5	-
TGCGCCAGCAGTGAGCTAGATCAAGAGACCCAGTACTTC	CASSELDQETQYF	TRBV10-2	-	TRBJ2-5	few
TGTGCCAGCAGAATTAGCCAGGGGCAGCCCCAGCATTTT	CASRISQGQPQHF	TRBV27	-	TRBJ1-5	few
TGTGCCAGCAGCCTCTACTCAGGGTACGAGCAGTACTTC	CASSLYSGYEQYF	TRBV28	-	TRBJ2-7	many
TGTGCCAGTAGTATGACAGGGGTGAACACCGGGGAGCTGTTTTTT	CASSMTGVNTGELFF	TRBV19	TRBD1	TRBJ2-2	-
TGTGCCAGCAGCTTAGGGTCGCCAGACACCCCTGAAGCTTTCTTT	CASSLGSPDTPEAFF	TRBV7-4	-	TRBJ1-1	many
TGTGCCAGCAGCGGTGGACAGGGCTACAACTATGGCTACACCTTC	CASSGGQGYNYGYTF	TRBV9	TRBD1	TRBJ1-2	-
TGTGCCAGCAGCTTGGGCGGGGGGCCCGGGGGGTTCTTC	CASSLGGGPGGFF	TRBV5-6	TRBD2	TRBJ2-1	-
TGTGCCAGCAGCCCCGGACAGGCGAACACCGGGGAGCTGTTTTTT	CASSPGQANTGELFF	TRBV7-6	TRBD1	TRBJ2-2	many
TGTGCCAGCAGCCAAGAAGGCTGGGACGGGAAACTGTTTTTT	CASSQEGWDGKLFF	TRBV3-1	-	TRBJ1-4	-
TGTGCCAGCAGTGCGGGACGCAGGGAGTACAATGAGCAGTTCTTC	CASSAGRREYNEQFF	TRBV6-2/TRBV6-3	-	TRBJ2-1	once
TGTGCCAGCAGTGGGTACCGAGGAGGGGCGTCCAAAGGTTCTGAAGCTTTCTTT	CASSGYRGGASKGSEAFF	TRBV27	-	TRBJ1-1	-
TGTGCCAGCAGCTTAGGGGAGGGGAGCACTGAAGCTTTCTTT	CASSLGEGSTEAFF	TRBV7-6	-	TRBJ1-1	many
TGTGCCAGTAGTATAACAGACAGGGAAGCCTACAATGAGCAGTTCTTC	CASSITDREAYNEQFF	TRBV19	TRBD1	TRBJ2-1	-
TGTGCCAGCAGCGTAGGTCGGGACAGATATAATTCACCCCTCCACTTT	CASSVGRDRYNSPLHF	TRBV9	TRBD1	TRBJ1-6	few
TGTGCCAGCAGTTTCTCGACAGGGGTCCCCTCTGGGGCCAACGTCCTGACTTTC	CASSFSTGVPSGANVLTF	TRBV6-5	TRBD1	TRBJ2-6	-
TGTGCCAGCAGTTTAGACAGGGTGGTAAACTACAATGAGCAGTTCTTC	CASSLDRVVNYNEQFF	TRBV12-3/TRBV12-4	-	TRBJ2-1	many
TGTGCCAGCAGCTTCGGCGGGGGGGTAACCGGGGAGCTGTTTTTT	CASSFGGGVTGELFF	TRBV7-9	TRBD2	TRBJ2-2	few
TGCAGTGCTGCGCCATCCTACGAGCAGTACTTC	CSAAPSYEQYF	TRBV20-1	-	TRBJ2-7	-
TGTGCCAGTAGTATAGGGTTCCTCAACGATGAGCAGTTCTTC	CASSIGFLNDEQFF	TRBV19	-	TRBJ2-1	-
TGTGCTAGTGGTTACCAGGCGAACTATGGCTACACCTTC	CASGYQANYGYTF	TRBV12-5	-	TRBJ1-2	few
TGTGCCAGCACTTCCATAAGAGTGGTCCAGGGCCCTAACACTGAAGCTTTCTTT	CASTSIRVVQGPNTEAFF	TRBV7-2	-	TRBJ1-1	few
TGTGCCAGCAGTTTTAGAACAGTTGAGAATGAGCAGTTCTTC	CASSFRTVENEQFF	TRBV27	-	TRBJ2-1	-
TGCAGTGCTAGGGGGGGGCCTCCCACCCCTAACTATGGCTACACCTTC	CSARGGPPTPNYGYTF	TRBV20-1	-	TRBJ1-2	few
TGTGCCAGCAGCGTAGACAGGAACTATGGCTACACCTTC	CASSVDRNYGYTF	TRBV9	-	TRBJ1-2	many
TGTGCCAGCAGTTTTTTATTGGGGAGCACAGATACGCAGTATTTT	CASSFLLGSTDTQYF	TRBV28	-	TRBJ2-3	many
TGTGCCAGCAGCTTAGTACTCCAGACCTATATGAACACTGAAGCTTTCTTT	CASSLVLQTYMNTEAFF	TRBV11-2	-	TRBJ1-1	few
TGTGCTAGTGGTTTTTGGGTCGCACCTGGGGCATTTAGCAATCAGCCCCAGCATTTT	CASGFWVAPGAFSNQPQHF	TRBV12-5	-	TRBJ1-5	many
TGTGCCAGCAGTCTTGATGGACAGCCGGATTCACCCCTCCACTTT	CASSLDGQPDSPLHF	TRBV27	-	TRBJ1-6	-
TGTGCCAGCTCACCCCGTCCTCCTGGACAGGGGGTCGCTGGGGCCAACGTCCTGACTTTC	CASSPRPPGQGVAGANVLTF	TRBV18	TRBD1	TRBJ2-6	-
TGTGCCAGCACGGGCAGGAGTAACTATGGCTACACCTTC	CASTGRSNYGYTF	TRBV2	-	TRBJ1-2	few
TGTGCCAGCAGCTTAGATCCCGGGACAGGGGACAATGAGCAGTTCTTC	CASSLDPGTGDNEQFF	TRBV11-2	TRBD1	TRBJ2-1	-
TGTGCCAGCAGTCACTCGAAACTAGGGACAGATACGCAGTATTTT	CASSHSKLGTDTQYF	TRBV6-6	-	TRBJ2-3	-
TGTGCCAGCAGCTTAGCGATCCGGGACAGGGAAGGGGTCAAGTATGAGCAGTTCTTC	CASSLAIRDREGVKYEQFF	TRBV7-8	TRBD1	TRBJ2-1	many
TGTGCCAGTACATCCTTCGTAGAAAGTAATGAAAAACTGTTTTTT	CASTSFVESNEKLFF	TRBV19	-	TRBJ1-4	few
TGTGCCAGCAGTTTGGCACAGCGATCCCCCTACGAGCAGTACTTC	CASSLAQRSPYEQYF	TRBV12-3/TRBV12-4	-	TRBJ2-7	-